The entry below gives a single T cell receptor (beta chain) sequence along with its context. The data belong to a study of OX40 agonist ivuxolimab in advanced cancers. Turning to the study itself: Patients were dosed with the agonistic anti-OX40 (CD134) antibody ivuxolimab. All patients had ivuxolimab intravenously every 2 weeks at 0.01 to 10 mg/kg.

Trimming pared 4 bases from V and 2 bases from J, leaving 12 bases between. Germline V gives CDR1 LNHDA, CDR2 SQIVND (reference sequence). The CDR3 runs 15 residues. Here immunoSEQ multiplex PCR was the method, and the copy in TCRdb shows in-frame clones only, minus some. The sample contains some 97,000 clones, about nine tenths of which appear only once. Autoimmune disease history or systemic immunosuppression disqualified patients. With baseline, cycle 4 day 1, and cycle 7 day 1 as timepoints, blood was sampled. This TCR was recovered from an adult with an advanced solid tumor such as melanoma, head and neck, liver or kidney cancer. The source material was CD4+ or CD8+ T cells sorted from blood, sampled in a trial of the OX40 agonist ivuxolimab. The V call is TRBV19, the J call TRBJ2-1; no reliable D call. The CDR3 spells CASSNNGQPYNEQFF. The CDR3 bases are TGTGCCAGTAGTAATAACGGCCAGCCCTACAATGAGCAGTTCTTC.